Listed below are T cell receptor beta chains from one sample, sequenced in a study of blood T cell repertoires in COVID-19. TCRdb's table, derived via immunoSEQ multiplex PCR, lists solely in-frame clones and lacks some. The data show around 140,000 clones, 70% to 90% seen once. The sequencing sample was made of PBMCs or T cells enriched from blood (not recorded which). The receptors shown here come from a woman in her forties or fifties with acute COVID-19. Both conserved end residues are trimmed from each CDR3. Clone size is stated in some rows and not others, as once, few, many or a class when expanded.

>-|TRBV30|TRBJ2-3
AWSGTSGNADTQY
>-|TRBV27|TRBJ1-1
ASRQDTFPTEAF
>few|TRBV11-1|TRBJ2-1
ASSLEVAGGGNEQF
>-|TRBV7-3|TRBJ2-3
ASSTSGTGFADTQY
>-|TRBV30|TRBJ2-5
AWSGQARETQY
>-|TRBV6-5|TRBJ2-7
ASRVRGNSYEQY
>-|TRBV7-8|TRBJ2-7
ASNHPGTGAYEQY
>-|TRBV7-2|TRBJ2-1
ASSSTRLAGQSYNEQF
>-|TRBV18|TRBJ2-7
ASSFSPKGGESYEQY
>-|TRBV9|TRBJ2-1
ASSPTTGRRGSYNEQF
>-|TRBV7-3|TRBJ2-1
ASSMGTSGYGQF
>-|TRBV24-1|TRBJ2-2
ATSDSGQGDTGELF
>once|TRBV2|TRBJ2-3
ASSNRDRDMRDTQY
>once|TRBV19|TRBJ2-7
ATSGTSGRPYEQY
>-|TRBV5-1|TRBJ2-7
ASSQPGTPTYEQY
>-|TRBV15|TRBJ1-2
ATSEADYGYT
>-|TRBV3-1/TRBV3-2|TRBJ1-2
ASSQQGEYGYT
>once|TRBV27|TRBJ2-2
ASSLRENTGELF
>-|TRBV7-9|TRBJ2-4
ASSPWGEGPKNIQY
>-|TRBV5-1|TRBJ1-1
ASSFEGQRETF
>-|TRBV19|TRBJ1-2
ASTRTRNYGYT
>-|TRBV9|TRBJ2-7
ASSERTSGRDEQY